These 21 T cell receptor beta chains were sequenced from one sample in a study of neurological immune-mediated disorders. MiXCR, run by TCRdb on the 5' RACE reads, gives a single entry per CDR3 protein. The table lists 55,000 to 75,000 distinct CDR3 sequences, about an eighth of them singletons, with approximately 12% in the top ten. Sequenced sample: PBMCs. These receptors all stem from a woman aged 55-70 years with HTLV-1-associated myelopathy (HAM/TSP).

Ten or more counts support this clonotype. This rearrangement joins TRBV20-1 to TRBJ1-1; D may be TRBD1 (6 bases). The CDR3 has 13 residues. The V gene's germline CDR1 is DFQATT and CDR2 SNEGSKA (reference sequence). Trimming took off 6 bases at V and 1 base at J, with 12 bases between the two ends. In DNA, the CDR3 is TGCAGTGCCCCACACAGGGCGAACACTGAAGCTTTCTTT. Amino acid sequence: CSAPHRANTEAFF.

This clonotype was seen repeatedly, ten times or more. The rearrangement uses TRBV20-1 and TRBJ2-1; D remains unclear. The germline V gene has CDR1 DFQATT and CDR2 SNEGSKA (reference sequence). The V gene lost 5 bases and the J gene lost 7 bases, with 12 bases spanning the gap. CDR3 length equals 12 residues. CDR3 DNA sequence: TGCAGTGCTTATTACCAGAAGAATGAGCAGTTCTTC. Translated: CSAYYQKNEQFF.

This clonotype has ten or more counts. The rearrangement uses TRBV6-5 and TRBJ2-4; TRBD2 might be the D (5 bases). CDR1 is MNHEY and CDR2 is SVGAGI in the germline V gene. The CDR3 loop spans 16 amino acids. The V and J ends lost 6 bases and 2 bases respectively, with 17 bases between them. DNA of the CDR3: TGTGCCAGCAGCCAACGGGGTGTAAGCACCAAAAACATTCAGTACTTC. Protein sequence: CASSQRGVSTKNIQYF.

There are many counts of this clonotype. The chain joins TRBV6-1 to TRBJ1-1; D is unresolved. Trimming pared 2 bases from V and 3 bases from J, leaving 19 bases between. The CDR3 has 17 amino acids. Germline V CDR1 and CDR2: MNHNS, SASEGT. CDR3 region: CASSEYSNKVLDTEAFF. Written as DNA, the CDR3 is TGTGCCAGCAGTGAATACAGTAATAAGGTATTGGACACTGAAGCTTTCTTT.

This clonotype was observed once. The V and J genes are TRBV7-2 and TRBJ1-5; D gene uncertain. V shed 1 base and J shed 8 bases, with 12 bases lying between them. CDR1 is SGHTA, CDR2 FQGNSA, per germline. CDR3 size: 14 residues. The CDR3 coding sequence is TGTGCCAGCAGCTTAGGGAGAGATGATAAGCCCCAGCATTTT. Translating gives CASSLGRDDKPQHF.

This clonotype showed up many times. CDR3 loop: CASSDTQGATDTQYF. The CDR3 region has the DNA TGCGCCAGCAGTGATACCCAGGGGGCGACAGATACGCAGTATTTT. This chain joins TRBV10-2 and TRBJ2-3; TRBD1 agrees at 8 bases. The CDR3 consists of 15 residues. CDR1 is WSHSY and CDR2 is SAAADI in the germline V gene. The V gene end was trimmed by 3 bases and the J gene end by 3 bases; junction bases not matched to a gene: 5.

This clonotype was counted many times. The chain recombines TRBV5-5 with TRBJ2-3; unclear D gene. The CDR3 runs 11 residues. Germline values: CDR1 SGHKS, CDR2 YYEKEE (reference sequence). V dropped 3 bases and J dropped 6 bases, with 5 bases sitting between them. CDR3 DNA: TGTGCCAGCAGCTCCCGGGATACGCAGTATTTT. This gives the protein CASSSRDTQYF.

The chain couples TRBV5-4 to TRBJ2-3; the match to TRBD2 covers 14 bases. The CDR3 loop spans 15 amino acids. Looked up from germline, CDR1 is SGHNT and CDR2 is YYREEE (reference sequence). V trimming: 4 bases; J trimming: 4 bases; junction bases outside the gene matches: 2. The CDR3 sequence is CASSGLAGGPDTQYF. The CDR3 bases are TGTGCCAGCAGCGGACTAGCGGGAGGACCAGATACGCAGTATTTT.

This clonotype has a count of ten or more. The chain links TRBV20-1 to TRBJ2-1; no firm D call. Trimming removed 1 base from V and 6 bases from J, with 13 bases in between. Germline values: CDR1 DFQATT, CDR2 SNEGSKA (reference sequence). This CDR3 is 14 amino acids long. Here the CDR3 reads CSARALLLPNEQFF. The CDR3, as DNA: TGCAGTGCTAGAGCTCTCCTTCTCCCCAATGAGCAGTTCTTC.

At least ten counts were recorded for this clonotype. The chain combines TRBV20-1 with TRBJ2-3, with D possibly being TRBD2 (6 bases). Germline CDR1 is DFQATT and CDR2 is SNEGSKA (reference sequence). The CDR3 contains 13 residues. V lost 3 bases and J lost 1, with 8 bases in between. CDR3 DNA: TGCAGTGCTAGGGGACTTGGCACAGATACGCAGTATTTT. Translating gives CSARGLGTDTQYF.

This clonotype was counted many times. The chain is built from TRBV27 and TRBJ1-5, with 7 bases identical to TRBD1. With V trimmed by 5 bases and J by 4 bases, 8 bases remained unmatched. The CDR3 consists of 15 residues. Germline V lookup: CDR1 MNHEY, CDR2 SMNVEV (reference sequence). CDR3 DNA: TGTGCCAGCAGTGCCCTCAGGGGGGGGAATCAGCCCCAGCATTTT. This translates into CASSALRGGNQPQHF.

This clonotype has ten or more counts. As DNA, the CDR3 is TGCAGCGGAGAGTTGAACACTGAAGCTTTCTTT. The encoded protein is CSGELNTEAFF. The chain carries TRBV29-1 and TRBJ1-1; D unresolved. The CDR3 has 11 amino acids. From germline, CDR1 is SQVTM and CDR2 ANQGSEA. V lost 7 bases and J lost 0, with 6 bases in between.

A note on this clonotype: A clone one base away is much larger, so this may be a read error. The chain combines TRBV5-6 with TRBJ2-5; the D gene is possibly TRBD2 (6 bases). Trimming removed 7 bases from V and 0 bases from J, with 10 bases in between. CDR1 and CDR2 from the germline V gene are SGHDT and YYEEEE. This CDR3 is built from 13 residues. The CDR3 spells CASCSSDQETQYF. For the CDR3, the DNA is TGTGCCAGCTGCTCTAGCGACCAAGAGACCCAGTACTTC.

This clonotype was seen at least ten times. The V and J genes are TRBV29-1 and TRBJ2-4; 7 bases match TRBD1. The CDR3 is 13 residues long. V lost 4 bases, J lost 2 bases, and 2 bases stayed unmatched. The germline V gene has CDR1 SQVTM and CDR2 ANQGSEA. The CDR3 DNA follows: TGCAGCGTTGCGACAGGGACCAAAAACATTCAGTACTTC. Translating gives CSVATGTKNIQYF.

This clonotype was counted a single time. A much larger clone differs from this one at a single base, so this may be a read error. This chain uses TRBV5-1 with TRBJ2-1, with TRBD2 as a possible D gene (5 bases). V lost 1 base and J 5 bases, leaving 13 bases between the germline ends. The CDR3 contains 15 residues. Looked up from germline, CDR1 is SGHRS and CDR2 is YFSETQ. CDR3 region: CASSLPREYDNEQFF. In DNA form, the CDR3 reads TGCGCCAGCAGCTTGCCCCGGGAATACGACAATGAGCAGTTCTTC. Based on the CDR3 plus reference TRBV5-1 and TRBJ2-1, the full variable domain is KAGVTQTPRYLIKTRGQQVTLSCSPISGHRSVSWYQQTPGQGLQFLFEYFSETQRNKGNFPGRFSGRQFSNSRSEMNVSTLELGDSALYLCASSLPREYDNEQFFGPGTRLTVL.

This clonotype was counted many times. The chain uses TRBV5-1 and TRBJ2-5, with 7 bases that match TRBD1. The ends lost 2 bases at V and 1 base at J; junction bases unmatched: 2. This CDR3 comprises 14 residues. The germline gives CDR1 SGHRS, CDR2 YFSETQ. CDR3 nucleotide sequence: TGCGCCAGCAGCTTCGGACAGGCCCAAGAGACCCAGTACTTC. Its protein product is CASSFGQAQETQYF.

This clonotype was seen repeatedly, ten times or more. The V and J genes are TRBV5-1 and TRBJ2-3; weak D call: TRBD2 (6 bases). The CDR3 consists of 15 residues. Trimming took off 4 bases at V and 2 bases at J, with 14 bases between the two ends. The germline V gene encodes CDR1 SGHRS and CDR2 YFSETQ. The CDR3 bases are TGCGCCAGCAGCGGTGCGGGGCTCTCCACAGATACGCAGTATTTT. Translated, it gives CASSGAGLSTDTQYF. Full variable domain (outside the CDR3, taken from reference TRBV5-1 and TRBJ2-3): KAGVTQTPRYLIKTRGQQVTLSCSPISGHRSVSWYQQTPGQGLQFLFEYFSETQRNKGNFPGRFSGRQFSNSRSEMNVSTLELGDSALYLCASSGAGLSTDTQYFGPGTRLTVL.

This clonotype showed up many times. The V and J genes are TRBV20-1 and TRBJ2-7; D tentatively fits TRBD1 or TRBD2 (6 bases each). V gave up 3 bases and J gave up 6 bases, with 9 bases separating them. Germline-derived CDR1 and CDR2 are DFQATT and SNEGSKA (reference sequence). The CDR3 is made up of 11 amino acids. CDR3 protein: CSASRGREQYF. CDR3 DNA: TGCAGTGCTAGCCGGGGGCGCGAGCAGTACTTC.

This clonotype was recorded at least ten times. The rearrangement links TRBV20-1 to TRBJ2-1; possibly TRBD1 or TRBD2 for D (5 bases each). The CDR3 covers 15 residues. Germline V gene lookup returns CDR1 DFQATT and CDR2 SNEGSKA (reference sequence). Trimming left V 0 bases short and J 4 bases short, with 13 bases between. The CDR3 nucleotides are TGCAGTGCTAGAGATCGAGGGGCGAGTTACAATGAGCAGTTCTTC. This translates into CSARDRGASYNEQFF.

This clonotype was observed many times. V usage is TRBV20-1 and J usage is TRBJ2-1; D is undetermined. Germline-derived CDR1 and CDR2 are DFQATT and SNEGSKA (reference sequence). The CDR3 has 14 residues. V was trimmed by 3 bases and J by 4 bases, leaving 13 bases between them. CDR3: CSASMRTRYNEQFF. In DNA form, the CDR3 reads TGCAGTGCTAGTATGCGAACACGTTACAATGAGCAGTTCTTC.

This clonotype was seen repeatedly, ten times or more. The J gene is TRBJ2-7, the V gene TRBV11-2, with D uncertain. This CDR3 is 11 amino acids long. Germline V gene lookup returns CDR1 SGHAT and CDR2 FQNNGV. V lost 5 bases and J 3 bases, leaving 5 bases between the germline ends. In DNA form, the CDR3 reads TGTGCCAGCAGCCCGGACTACGAGCAGTACTTC. Protein sequence: CASSPDYEQYF. The full variable domain, rest sourced from reference TRBV11-2 and TRBJ2-7, is EAGVAQSPRYKIIEKRQSVAFWCNPISGHATLYWYQQILGQGPKLLIQFQNNGVVDDSQLPKDRFSAERLKGVDSTLKIQPAKLEDSAVYLCASSPDYEQYFGPGTRLTVT.